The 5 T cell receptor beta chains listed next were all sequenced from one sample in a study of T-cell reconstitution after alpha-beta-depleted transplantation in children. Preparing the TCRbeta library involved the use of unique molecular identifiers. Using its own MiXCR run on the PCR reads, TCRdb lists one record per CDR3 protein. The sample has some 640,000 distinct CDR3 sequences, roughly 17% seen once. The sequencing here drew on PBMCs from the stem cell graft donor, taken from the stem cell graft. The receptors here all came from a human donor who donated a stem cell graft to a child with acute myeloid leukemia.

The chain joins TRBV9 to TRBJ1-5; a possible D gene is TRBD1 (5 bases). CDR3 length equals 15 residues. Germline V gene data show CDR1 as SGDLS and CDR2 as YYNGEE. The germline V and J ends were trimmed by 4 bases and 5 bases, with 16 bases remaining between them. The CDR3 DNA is TGTGCCAGCAGCCCTGGACACAAAGGAGATCAGCCCCAGCATTTT. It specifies CASSPGHKGDQPQHF.

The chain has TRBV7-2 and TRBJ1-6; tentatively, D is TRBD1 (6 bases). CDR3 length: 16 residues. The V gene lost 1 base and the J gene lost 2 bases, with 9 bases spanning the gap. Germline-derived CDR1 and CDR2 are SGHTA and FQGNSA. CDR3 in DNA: TGTGCCAGCAGCTTAGATGGGGGCGCCTATAATTCACCCCTCCACTTT. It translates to CASSLDGGAYNSPLHF.

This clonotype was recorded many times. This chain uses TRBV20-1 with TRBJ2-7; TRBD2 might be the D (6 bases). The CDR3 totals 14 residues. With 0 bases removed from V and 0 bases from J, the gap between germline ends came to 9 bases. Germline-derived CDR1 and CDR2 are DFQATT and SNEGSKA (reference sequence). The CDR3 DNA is TGCAGTGCTAGAGACGGGGGTAGCTCCTACGAGCAGTACGTC. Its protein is CSARDGGSSYEQYV.

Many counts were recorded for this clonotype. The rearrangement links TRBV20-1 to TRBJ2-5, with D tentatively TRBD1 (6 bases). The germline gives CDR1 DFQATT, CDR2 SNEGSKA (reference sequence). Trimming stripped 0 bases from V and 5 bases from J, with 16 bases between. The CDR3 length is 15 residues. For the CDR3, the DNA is TGCAGTGCTAGAGAACCAGGGGTAGGAAGGGAGACCCAGTACTTC. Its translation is CSAREPGVGRETQYF.

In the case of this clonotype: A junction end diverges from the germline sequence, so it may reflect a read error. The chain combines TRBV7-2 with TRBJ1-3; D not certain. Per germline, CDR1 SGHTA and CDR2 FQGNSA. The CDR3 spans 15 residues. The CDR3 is CASSLGPVGGNTKYF. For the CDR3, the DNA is TGTGCCAGCAGCCTGGGTCCGGTGGGAGGAAACACCAAATATTTT. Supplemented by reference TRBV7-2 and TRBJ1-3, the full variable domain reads GAGVSQSPSNKVTEKGKDVELRCDPISGHTALYWYRQSLGQGLEFLIYFQGNSAPDKSGLPSDRFSAERTGGSVSTLTIQRTQQEDSAVYLCASSLGPVGGNTKYFGEGSWLTVV.